The 8 T cell receptor beta chains reported below all come from one sample, sequenced in a study of T-cell reconstitution after alpha-beta-depleted transplantation in children. The authors prepared the TCRbeta library with unique molecular identifiers. One entry per CDR3 protein results from TCRdb running MiXCR on the PCR reads. The table shows hundreds of thousands of distinct CDR3 sequences, with roughly 26% occurring only once. Material: PBMCs, obtained before TCRalphabeta/CD19-depleted stem cell transplant. The receptors here all came from a girl aged 2-10 years with Fanconi anemia, due to receive a stem cell transplant.

The J gene is TRBJ2-1, the V gene TRBV29-1; D tentatively reads TRBD1 or TRBD2 (5 bases each). Germline-derived CDR1 and CDR2 are SQVTM and ANQGSEA. CDR3 size: 15 residues. V was trimmed by 4 bases and J by 1 base, leaving 14 bases between them. CDR3 coding DNA: TGCAGCGTTGCGACACCGGGACGTTCCTACAATGAGCAGTTCTTC. This sequence encodes CSVATPGRSYNEQFF.

This clonotype was seen a few times. The chain is built from TRBV15 and TRBJ2-1; a weak D match, TRBD2 (5 bases). The CDR3 is 14 amino acids. V lost 4 bases and J 5 bases, leaving 12 bases between the germline ends. The germline CDR1 and CDR2 sequences are LNHNV and YYDKDF (reference sequence). In DNA form, the CDR3 reads TGTGCCACCAGCATAGCGTTCATGAACAATGAGCAGTTCTTC. It encodes CATSIAFMNNEQFF. Filled out from reference TRBV15 and TRBJ2-1, the complete variable domain reads DAMVIQNPRYQVTQFGKPVTLSCSQTLNHNVMYWYQQKSSQAPKLLFHYYDKDFNNEADTPDNFQSRRPNTSFCFLDIRSPGLGDTAMYLCATSIAFMNNEQFFGPGTRLTVL.

The V and J genes are TRBV20-1 and TRBJ2-7; TRBD2 matches at 8 bases. The trim removed 5 bases at V and 2 bases at J, leaving 8 bases unmatched. The length of the CDR3 is 14 residues. CDR1 and CDR2 (germline): DFQATT, SNEGSKA (reference sequence). The CDR3: CSAPTGTRTYEQYF. CDR3 in DNA: TGCAGTGCTCCTACCGGGACTAGAACCTACGAGCAGTACTTC.

This clonotype was observed a handful of times. CDR3 sequence (DNA): TGTGCCAGCAGCAAACACCCAGGACTAGCGGACTCCTACAATGAGCAGTTCTTC. This gives the protein CASSKHPGLADSYNEQFF. V and J are TRBV9 and TRBJ2-1; 10 bases map to TRBD2. From germline, CDR1 is SGDLS and CDR2 YYNGEE. CDR3 size: 18 residues. Trimming at V came to 4 bases and at J to 0 bases, leaving 10 bases not matched to a gene.

The chain employs TRBV27 and TRBJ2-7; TRBD2 matches 16 bases. The length of the CDR3 is 21 residues. Germline V CDR1 and CDR2: MNHEY, SMNVEV (reference sequence). V gave up 7 bases and J gave up 7 bases; unmatched junction bases: 25. CDR3 protein: CASIPEAIRPGLAGGLREQYF. For the CDR3, the DNA is TGTGCCAGCATCCCTGAGGCGATACGTCCGGGACTAGCGGGGGGGCTGAGGGAGCAGTACTTC.

DNA for the CDR3: TGCGCCAGCAGCTTGGTTGGACTAGCGGGCGGTGGAGATTACGAGCAGTACTTC. Protein: CASSLVGLAGGGDYEQYF. V is TRBV5-1 and J is TRBJ2-7; 11 positions match TRBD2. From germline, CDR1 is SGHRS and CDR2 YFSETQ. After removal of 0 bases from V and 4 bases from J, the junction contained 12 bases not matched to a gene. The CDR3 runs 18 residues.

The rearrangement uses TRBV5-6 and TRBJ2-4, with 8 bases aligning to TRBD1. Germline CDR1 and CDR2: SGHDT and YYEEEE. The V segment lost 4 bases and the J segment 5 bases; nucleotides outside the gene matches: 8. The CDR3 spans 15 residues. The chain's CDR3 is CASSRDRRGENIQYF. The CDR3 DNA sequence: TGTGCCAGCAGCCGGGACAGGAGGGGCGAAAACATTCAGTACTTC.

This clonotype was recorded many times. The gene calls are TRBV2 and TRBJ2-7; D gene ambiguous. V dropped 7 bases and J dropped 2 bases, with 18 bases sitting between them. Germline CDR1 and CDR2: SNHLY and FYNNEI. The CDR3 consists of 15 residues. As DNA, the CDR3 is TGTGCCAGCACCCCGAGCCGAGCGACCCCCTACGAGCAGTACTTC. Translated, it gives CASTPSRATPYEQYF.